Reported below is one T cell receptor (beta chain). Its target is unknown. The data stem from a study of response to subunit inactivated influenza vaccine. In TCRdb, the RT-PCR reads were re-called with MiXCR into one record per CDR3 protein. The sample yields about 520,000 distinct CDR3 sequences, about 10% seen once. V shed 5 bases and J shed 1 base, with 6 bases lying between them. Germline CDR1 and CDR2: DFQATT and SNEGSKA (reference sequence). The CDR3 runs to 11 residues. Study-level results: It was the authors' suggestion that each seasonal influenza vaccination recruits few new T cells.

The source was PBMCs from blood, collected roughly 48 days after vaccination. The TCR originated in a man in his fifties who received an inactivated influenza vaccine. The rearrangement uses TRBV20-1 and TRBJ2-7, with D uncertain. The CDR3 nucleotides read TGCAGTGCTCCTGAGTCCTACGAGCAGTACTTC. This translates into CSAPESYEQYF.